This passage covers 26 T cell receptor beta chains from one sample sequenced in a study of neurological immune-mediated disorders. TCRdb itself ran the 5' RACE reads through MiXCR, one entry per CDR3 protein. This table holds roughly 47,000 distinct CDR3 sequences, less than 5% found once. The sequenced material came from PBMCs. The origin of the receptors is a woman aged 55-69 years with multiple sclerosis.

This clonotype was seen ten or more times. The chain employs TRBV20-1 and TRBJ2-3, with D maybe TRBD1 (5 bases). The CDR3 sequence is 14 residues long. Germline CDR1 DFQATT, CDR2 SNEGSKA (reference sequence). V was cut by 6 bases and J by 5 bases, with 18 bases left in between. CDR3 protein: CSATDSYKGDTQYF. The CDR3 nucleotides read TGCAGTGCCACCGACAGCTACAAGGGAGATACGCAGTATTTT.

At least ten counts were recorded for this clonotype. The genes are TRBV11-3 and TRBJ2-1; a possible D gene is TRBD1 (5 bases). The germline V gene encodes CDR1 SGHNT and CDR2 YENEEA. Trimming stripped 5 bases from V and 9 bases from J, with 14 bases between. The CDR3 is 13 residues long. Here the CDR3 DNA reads TGTGCCAGCAGCCAGAGTGAAGGGGTTGAGCAGTTCTTC. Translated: CASSQSEGVEQFF.

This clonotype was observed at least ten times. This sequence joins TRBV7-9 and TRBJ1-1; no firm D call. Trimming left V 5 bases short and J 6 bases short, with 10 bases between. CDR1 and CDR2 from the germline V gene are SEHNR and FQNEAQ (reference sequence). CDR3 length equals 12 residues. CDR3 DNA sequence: TGTGCCAGCAGCGTCCTCAGCTCTGAAGCTTTCTTT. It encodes CASSVLSSEAFF.

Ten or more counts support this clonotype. In DNA, the CDR3 is TGTGCCAGCAGCCCCGACAGGTCCTCGGGGACCGGGGAGCTGTTTTTT. Encoded protein: CASSPDRSSGTGELFF. V gene TRBV6-6 combines with J gene TRBJ2-2; perhaps TRBD1 as D (6 bases). V was clipped by 6 bases and J by 5 bases, with 19 bases between them. Germline assignment: CDR1 MNHNY and CDR2 SVGAGI (reference sequence). The CDR3 spans 16 residues.

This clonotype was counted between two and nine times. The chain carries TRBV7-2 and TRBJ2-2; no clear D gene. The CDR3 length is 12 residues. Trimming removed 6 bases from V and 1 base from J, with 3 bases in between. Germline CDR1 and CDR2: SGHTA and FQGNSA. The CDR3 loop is CASRLNTGELFF. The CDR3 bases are TGTGCCAGCAGACTGAACACCGGGGAGCTGTTTTTT.

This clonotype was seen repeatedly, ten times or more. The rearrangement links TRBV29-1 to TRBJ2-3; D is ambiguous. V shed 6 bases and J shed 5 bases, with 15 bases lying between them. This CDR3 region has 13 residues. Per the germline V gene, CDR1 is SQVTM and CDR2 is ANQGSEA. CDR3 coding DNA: TGCAGCGTCGAGCTCAATCTAGGAGATACGCAGTATTTT. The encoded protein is CSVELNLGDTQYF.

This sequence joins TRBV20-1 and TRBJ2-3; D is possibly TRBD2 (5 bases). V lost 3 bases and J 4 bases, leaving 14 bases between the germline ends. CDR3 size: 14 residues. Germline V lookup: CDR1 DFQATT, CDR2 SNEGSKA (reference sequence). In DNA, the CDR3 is TGCAGTGCTAGTGTCGGGGAGTACCCAGATACGCAGTATTTT. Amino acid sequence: CSASVGEYPDTQYF.

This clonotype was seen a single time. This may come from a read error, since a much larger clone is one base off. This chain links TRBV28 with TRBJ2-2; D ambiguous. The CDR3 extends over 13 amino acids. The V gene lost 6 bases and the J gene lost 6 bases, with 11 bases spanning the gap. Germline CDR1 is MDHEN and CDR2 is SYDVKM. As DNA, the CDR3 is TGTGCCAGCAGCCTCCGAAAGGCCGGGGAGCTGTTTTTT. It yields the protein CASSLRKAGELFF.

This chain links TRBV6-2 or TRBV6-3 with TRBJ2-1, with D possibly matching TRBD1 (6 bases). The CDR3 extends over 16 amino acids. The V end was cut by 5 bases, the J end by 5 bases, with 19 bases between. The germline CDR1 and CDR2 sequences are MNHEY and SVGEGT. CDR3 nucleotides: TGTGCCAGCAGTAAAGGGGGACCCAGGATGGACAATGAGCAGTTCTTC. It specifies CASSKGGPRMDNEQFF.

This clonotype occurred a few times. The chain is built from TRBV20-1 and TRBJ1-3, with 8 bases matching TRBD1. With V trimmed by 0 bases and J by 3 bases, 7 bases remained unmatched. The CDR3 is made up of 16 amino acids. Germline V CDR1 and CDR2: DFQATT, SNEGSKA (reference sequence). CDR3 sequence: CSARDHRQGSGNTIYF. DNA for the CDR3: TGCAGTGCTAGAGATCATCGACAGGGGAGTGGAAACACCATATATTTT.

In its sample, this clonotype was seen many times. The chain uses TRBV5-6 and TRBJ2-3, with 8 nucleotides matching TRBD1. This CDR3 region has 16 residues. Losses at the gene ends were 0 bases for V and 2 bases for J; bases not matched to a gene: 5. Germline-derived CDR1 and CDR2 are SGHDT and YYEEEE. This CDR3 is CASSLGETGATDTQYF. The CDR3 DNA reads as TGTGCCAGCAGCTTGGGAGAGACAGGGGCCACAGATACGCAGTATTTT. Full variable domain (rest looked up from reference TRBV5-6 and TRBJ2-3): DAGVTQSPTHLIKTRGQQVTLRCSPKSGHDTVSWYQQALGQGPQFIFQYYEEEERQRGNFPDRFSGHQFPNYSSELNVNALLLGDSALYLCASSLGETGATDTQYFGPGTRLTVL.

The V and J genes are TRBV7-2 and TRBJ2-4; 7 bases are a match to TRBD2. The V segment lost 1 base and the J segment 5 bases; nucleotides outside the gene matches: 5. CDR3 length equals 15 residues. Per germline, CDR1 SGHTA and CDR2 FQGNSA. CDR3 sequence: CASSLGAGTQNIQYF. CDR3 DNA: TGTGCCAGCAGCTTAGGAGCGGGAACACAAAACATTCAGTACTTC.

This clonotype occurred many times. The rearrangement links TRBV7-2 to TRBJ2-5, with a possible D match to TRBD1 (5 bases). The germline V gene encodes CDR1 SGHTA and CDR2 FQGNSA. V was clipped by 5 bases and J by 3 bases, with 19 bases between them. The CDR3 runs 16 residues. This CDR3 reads CASSAPSLDSEETQYF. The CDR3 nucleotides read TGTGCCAGCAGCGCTCCGTCACTTGACAGTGAAGAGACCCAGTACTTC.

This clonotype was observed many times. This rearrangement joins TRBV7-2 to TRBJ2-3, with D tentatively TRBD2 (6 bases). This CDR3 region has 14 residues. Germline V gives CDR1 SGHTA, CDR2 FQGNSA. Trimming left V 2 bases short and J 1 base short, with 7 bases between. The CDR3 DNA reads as TGTGCCAGCAGCTTATCTAGCGGCACAGATACGCAGTATTTT. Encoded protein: CASSLSSGTDTQYF.

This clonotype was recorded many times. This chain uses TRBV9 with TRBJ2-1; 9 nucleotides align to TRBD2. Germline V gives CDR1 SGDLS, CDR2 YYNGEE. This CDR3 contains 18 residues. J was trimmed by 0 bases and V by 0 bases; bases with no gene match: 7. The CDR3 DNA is TGTGCCAGCAGCGTAGGACTAGCGGTTATGAGCTCCTACAATGAGCAGTTCTTC. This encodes CASSVGLAVMSSYNEQFF.

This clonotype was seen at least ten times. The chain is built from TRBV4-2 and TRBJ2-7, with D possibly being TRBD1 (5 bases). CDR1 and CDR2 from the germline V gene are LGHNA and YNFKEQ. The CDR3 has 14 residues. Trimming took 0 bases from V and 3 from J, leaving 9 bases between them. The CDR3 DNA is TGTGCCAGCAGCCAAGACTATAGGGGCTACGAGCAGTACTTC. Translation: CASSQDYRGYEQYF.

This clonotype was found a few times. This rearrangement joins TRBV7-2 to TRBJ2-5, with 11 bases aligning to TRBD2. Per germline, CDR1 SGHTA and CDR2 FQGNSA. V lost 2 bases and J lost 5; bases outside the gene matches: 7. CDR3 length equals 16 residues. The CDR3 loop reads CASSLPLAGGLETQYF. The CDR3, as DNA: TGTGCCAGCAGCTTACCCCTAGCGGGAGGTTTGGAGACCCAGTACTTC.

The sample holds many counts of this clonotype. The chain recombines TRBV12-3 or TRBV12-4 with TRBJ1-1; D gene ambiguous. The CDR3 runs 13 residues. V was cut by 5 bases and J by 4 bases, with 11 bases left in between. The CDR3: CASSHTDRTEAFF. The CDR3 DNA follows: TGTGCCAGCAGTCACACAGATCGCACTGAAGCTTTCTTT.

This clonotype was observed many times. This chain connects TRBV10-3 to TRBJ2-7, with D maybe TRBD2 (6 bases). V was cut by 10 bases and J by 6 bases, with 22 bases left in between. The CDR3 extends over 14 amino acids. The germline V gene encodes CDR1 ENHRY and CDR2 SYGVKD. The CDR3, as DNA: TGTGCCAACAGCCGGGGGTTCGTCTACTCCGAGCAGTACTTC. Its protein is CANSRGFVYSEQYF.

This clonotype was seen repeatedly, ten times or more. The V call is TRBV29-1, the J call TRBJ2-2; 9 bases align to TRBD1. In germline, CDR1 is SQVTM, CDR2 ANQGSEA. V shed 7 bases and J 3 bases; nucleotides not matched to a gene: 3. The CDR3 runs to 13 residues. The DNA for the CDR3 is TGCAGCGGGGGACAGGGTTACACCGGGGAGCTGTTTTTT. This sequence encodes CSGGQGYTGELFF.

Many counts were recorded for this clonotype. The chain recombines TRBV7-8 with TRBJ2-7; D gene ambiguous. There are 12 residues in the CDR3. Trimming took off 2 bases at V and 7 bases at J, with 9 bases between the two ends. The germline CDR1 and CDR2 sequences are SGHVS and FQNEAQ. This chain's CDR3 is CASSLNIGEQYF. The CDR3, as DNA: TGTGCCAGCAGCTTAAACATAGGGGAGCAGTACTTC. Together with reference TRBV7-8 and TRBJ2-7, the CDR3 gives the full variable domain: GAGVSQSPRYKVAKRGQDVALRCDPISGHVSLFWYQQALGQGPEFLTYFQNEAQLDKSGLPSDRFFAERPEGSVSTLKIQRTQQEDSAVYLCASSLNIGEQYFGPGTRLTVT.

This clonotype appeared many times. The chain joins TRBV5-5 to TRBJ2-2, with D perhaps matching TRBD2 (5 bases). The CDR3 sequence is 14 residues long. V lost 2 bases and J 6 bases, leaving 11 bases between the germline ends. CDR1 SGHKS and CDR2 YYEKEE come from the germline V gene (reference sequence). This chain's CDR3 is CASSFRDFAGELFF. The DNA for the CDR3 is TGTGCCAGCAGCTTCCGGGATTTTGCCGGGGAGCTGTTTTTT.

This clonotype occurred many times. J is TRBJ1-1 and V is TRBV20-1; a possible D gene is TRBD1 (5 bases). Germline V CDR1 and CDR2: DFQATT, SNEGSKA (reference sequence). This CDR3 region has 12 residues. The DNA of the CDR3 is TGCAGCCGAGGGACGGTAAACACTGAAGCTTTCTTT. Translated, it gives CSRGTVNTEAFF.

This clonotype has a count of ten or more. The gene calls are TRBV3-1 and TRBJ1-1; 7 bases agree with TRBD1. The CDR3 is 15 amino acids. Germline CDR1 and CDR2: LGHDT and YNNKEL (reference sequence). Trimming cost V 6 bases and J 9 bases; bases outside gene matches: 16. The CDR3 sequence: CASRQGQLPWAKAFF. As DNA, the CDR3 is TGTGCCAGCAGACAGGGACAGCTACCGTGGGCGAAAGCTTTCTTT.

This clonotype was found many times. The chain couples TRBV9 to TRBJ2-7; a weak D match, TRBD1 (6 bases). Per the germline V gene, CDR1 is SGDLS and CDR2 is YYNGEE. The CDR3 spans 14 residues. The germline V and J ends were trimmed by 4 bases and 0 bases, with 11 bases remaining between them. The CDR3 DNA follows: TGTGCCAGCAGCCCCAGACAGGTCTCCTACGAGCAGTACTTC. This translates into CASSPRQVSYEQYF. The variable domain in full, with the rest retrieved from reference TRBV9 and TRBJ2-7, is DSGVTQTPKHLITATGQRVTLRCSPRSGDLSVYWYQQSLDQGLQFLIQYYNGEERAKGNILERFSAQQFPDLHSELNLSSLELGDSALYFCASSPRQVSYEQYFGPGTRLTVT.

The CDR3 DNA reads as TGCAGCGCCCGACCCCTATCTGCTGAGCAGTTCTTC. It specifies CSARPLSAEQFF. The J gene is TRBJ2-1, the V gene TRBV29-1; D is uncertain. Germline V gives CDR1 SQVTM, CDR2 ANQGSEA. The CDR3 extends over 12 amino acids. V was pared by 7 bases and J by 9 bases, with 16 bases between.